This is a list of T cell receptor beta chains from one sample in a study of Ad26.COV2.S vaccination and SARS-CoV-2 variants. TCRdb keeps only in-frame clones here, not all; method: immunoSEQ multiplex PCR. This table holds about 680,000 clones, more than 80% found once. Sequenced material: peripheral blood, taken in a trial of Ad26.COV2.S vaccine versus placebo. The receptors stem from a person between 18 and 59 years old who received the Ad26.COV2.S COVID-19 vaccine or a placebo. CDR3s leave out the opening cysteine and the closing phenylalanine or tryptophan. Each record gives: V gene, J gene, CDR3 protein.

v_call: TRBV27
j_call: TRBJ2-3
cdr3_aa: ASSPPGAVTDTQY

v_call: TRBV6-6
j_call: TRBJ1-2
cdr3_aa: ASSRPDRISGYT

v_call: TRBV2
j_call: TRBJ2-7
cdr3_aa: ATLPRAPSYEQY

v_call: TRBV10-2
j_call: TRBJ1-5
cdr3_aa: AIPSCQVDGWNQPQH

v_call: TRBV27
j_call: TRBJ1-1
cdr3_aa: ATGDRGPSQKAF

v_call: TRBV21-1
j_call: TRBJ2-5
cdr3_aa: ASSTPGTQETQY

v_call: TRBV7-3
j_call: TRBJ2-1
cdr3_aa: ASSLTYVGLADLSYNEQF

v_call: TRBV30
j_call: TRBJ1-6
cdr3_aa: AWGQGSDSPLH

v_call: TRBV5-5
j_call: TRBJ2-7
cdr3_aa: ASSLKQGWYEQY

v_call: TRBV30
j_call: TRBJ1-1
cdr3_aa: AWSVQGDTEAF

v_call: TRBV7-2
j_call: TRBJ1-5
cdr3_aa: ASSLGGVYSNQPQH

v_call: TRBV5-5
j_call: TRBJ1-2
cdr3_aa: ASSLEQAFYGYT

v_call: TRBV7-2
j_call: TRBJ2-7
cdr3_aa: ASSLTGTYEQY

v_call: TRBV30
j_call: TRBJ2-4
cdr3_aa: AWSGTGTGAIIQY

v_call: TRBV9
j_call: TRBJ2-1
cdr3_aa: ASSVRQGSSYNEQF

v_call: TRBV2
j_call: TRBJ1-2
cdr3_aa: ASSEYRAQGYT

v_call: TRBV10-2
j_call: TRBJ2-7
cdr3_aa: ASRGRDPLYEQY

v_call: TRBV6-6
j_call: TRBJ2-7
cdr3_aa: ASSYRGTGSEQY

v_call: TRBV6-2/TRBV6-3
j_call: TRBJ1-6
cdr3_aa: ASSYPNDRDSPLH

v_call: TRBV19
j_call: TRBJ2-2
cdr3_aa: ASDPWGGRSPNTGELF

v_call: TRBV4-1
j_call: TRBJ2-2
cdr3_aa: ASSPSGGRDTGELF

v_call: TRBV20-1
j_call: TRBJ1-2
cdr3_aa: SAVTTYGYT

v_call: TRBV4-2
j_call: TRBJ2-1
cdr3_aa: ASSLTLSSYNEQF

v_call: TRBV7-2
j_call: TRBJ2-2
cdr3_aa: ASSLAGLAGTGELF

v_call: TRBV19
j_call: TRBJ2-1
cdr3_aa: ASSIDLEYSYNEQF

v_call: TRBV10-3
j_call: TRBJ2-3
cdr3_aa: ATSFGSVSTDTQY

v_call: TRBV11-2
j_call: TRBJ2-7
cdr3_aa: ASSFLSQGTYEQY

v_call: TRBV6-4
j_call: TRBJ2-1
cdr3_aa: ASSDRQGAGYNEQF

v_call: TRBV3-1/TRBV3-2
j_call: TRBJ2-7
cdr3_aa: ASSQVRDSYEQY

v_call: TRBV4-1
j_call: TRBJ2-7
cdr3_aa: ASSRLRGPPGLFYEQY

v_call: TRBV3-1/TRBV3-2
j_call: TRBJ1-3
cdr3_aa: ASSQALGQGKGNTIY

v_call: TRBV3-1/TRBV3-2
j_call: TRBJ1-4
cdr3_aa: ASSPVGDSNEKLF

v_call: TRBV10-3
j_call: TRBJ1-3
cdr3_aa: AIMPDRGPGNTIY

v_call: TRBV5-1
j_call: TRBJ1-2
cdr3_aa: ASSLEGQNYGYT

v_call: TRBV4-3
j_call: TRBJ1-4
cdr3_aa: ASSQDFGPEGEKLF

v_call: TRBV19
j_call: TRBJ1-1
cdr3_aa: ASKGLMNTEAF

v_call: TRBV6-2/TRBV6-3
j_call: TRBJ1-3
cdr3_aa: ASSLRTPADRNTIY

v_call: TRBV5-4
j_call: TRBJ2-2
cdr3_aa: ASSLLAGVGNTGELF

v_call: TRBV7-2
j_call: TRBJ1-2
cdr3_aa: ASSLNTGGAYGYT

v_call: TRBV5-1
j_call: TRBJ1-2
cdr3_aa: ASSLGTGTGAPGYT

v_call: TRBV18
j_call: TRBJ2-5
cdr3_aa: ASSPRTSGTQETQY

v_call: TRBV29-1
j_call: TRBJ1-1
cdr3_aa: SVEVATGNTEAF